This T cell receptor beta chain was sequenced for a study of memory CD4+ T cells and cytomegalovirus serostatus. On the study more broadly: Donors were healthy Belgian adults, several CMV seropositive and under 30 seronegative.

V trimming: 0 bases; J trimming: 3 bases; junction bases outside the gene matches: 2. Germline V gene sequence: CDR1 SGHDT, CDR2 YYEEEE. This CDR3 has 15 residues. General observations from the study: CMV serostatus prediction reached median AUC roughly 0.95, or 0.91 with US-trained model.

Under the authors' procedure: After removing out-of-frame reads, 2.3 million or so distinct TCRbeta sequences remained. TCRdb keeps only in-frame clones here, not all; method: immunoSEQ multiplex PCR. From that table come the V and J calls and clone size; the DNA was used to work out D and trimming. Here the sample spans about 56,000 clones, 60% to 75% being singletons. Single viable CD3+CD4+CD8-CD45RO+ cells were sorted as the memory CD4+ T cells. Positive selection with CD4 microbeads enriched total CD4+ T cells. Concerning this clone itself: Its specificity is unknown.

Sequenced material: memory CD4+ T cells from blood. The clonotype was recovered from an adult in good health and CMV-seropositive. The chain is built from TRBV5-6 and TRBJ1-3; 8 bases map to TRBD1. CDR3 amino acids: CASSLDRGIGNTIYF. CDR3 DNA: TGTGCCAGCAGCTTGGACAGGGGGATTGGAAACACCATATATTTT. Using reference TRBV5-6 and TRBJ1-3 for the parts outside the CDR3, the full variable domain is DAGVTQSPTHLIKTRGQQVTLRCSPKSGHDTVSWYQQALGQGPQFIFQYYEEEERQRGNFPDRFSGHQFPNYSSELNVNALLLGDSALYLCASSLDRGIGNTIYFGEGSWLTVV.